The next 2 T cell receptor beta chains were all read from a single sample in a study of PD-1 blockade in mismatch repair-deficient tumors (dated by TCRdb to between 2016 and 2019). Receptor amplification or capture employed the immunoSEQ multiplex PCR assay. Imported from immuneACCESS, the table was reduced by TCRdb to in-frame sequences with V and J called. These copies leave out some clones; in studies compared against another copy, an unresolved V gene accounts for under half, and the cause of the remainder is not known. The sample contains about 25,000 clones, around 85% of them found a single time. The biggest ten clones account for about 3% of the sample. Per the publication, the time point label means: peripheral blood before pembrolizumab. The sequenced sample was PBMCs, obtained before pembrolizumab treatment. Receptors were obtained from an adult with mismatch repair-deficient cancer.

The gene calls are TRBV6-1 and TRBJ1-1; 8 bases are a match to TRBD1. Germline V lookup: CDR1 MNHNS, CDR2 SASEGT. Losses at the gene ends were 4 bases for V and 4 bases for J; bases not matched to a gene: 8. CDR3 length: 15 residues. The CDR3 nucleotides read TGTGCCAGCAGTGCTTCGACAGGGGTACCCACTGAAGCTTTCTTT. This gives the protein CASSASTGVPTEAFF.

This chain joins TRBV19 and TRBJ2-7; TRBD2 is a possible D gene (5 bases). The CDR3 has 14 residues. V lost 7 bases to trimming and J lost 3 bases, with 16 bases between them. The germline V gene has CDR1 LNHDA and CDR2 SQIVND (reference sequence). The CDR3 bases are TGTGCCAGTACCCAGGCGGGTCCCAACTACGAGCAGTACTTC. Translated: CASTQAGPNYEQYF.